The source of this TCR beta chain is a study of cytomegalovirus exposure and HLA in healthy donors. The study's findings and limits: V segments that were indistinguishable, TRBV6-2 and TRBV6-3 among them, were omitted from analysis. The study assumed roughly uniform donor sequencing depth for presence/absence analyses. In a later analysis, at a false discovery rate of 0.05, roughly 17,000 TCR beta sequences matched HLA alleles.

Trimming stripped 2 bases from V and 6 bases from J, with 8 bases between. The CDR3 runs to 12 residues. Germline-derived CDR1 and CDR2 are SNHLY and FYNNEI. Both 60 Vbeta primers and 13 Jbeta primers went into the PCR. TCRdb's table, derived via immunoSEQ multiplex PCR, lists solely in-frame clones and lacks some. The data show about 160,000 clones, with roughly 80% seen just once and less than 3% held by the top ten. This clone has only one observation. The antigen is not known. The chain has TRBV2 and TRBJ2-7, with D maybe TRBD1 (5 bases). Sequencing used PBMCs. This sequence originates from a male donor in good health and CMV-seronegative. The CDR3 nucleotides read TGTGCCAGCAGTGAACTCAGGGTCGAGCAGTACTTC. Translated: CASSELRVEQYF.